This is a list of T cell receptor beta chains from one sample in a study of T cells in localized non-small cell lung cancer. This table comes from immunoSEQ multiplex PCR, and its TCRdb copy is limited to in-frame clones, with some not included. The sample contains around 26,000 clones, less than 95% of which appear only once. Sequenced material: peripheral blood, taken before any cancer treatment. These TCRs come from a female donor of 60 years or more with stage II squamous cell lung carcinoma. Each CDR3 is given with its conserved first and last residue. A D gene is named only where the DNA matches it firmly. Clone sizes are given selectively: once, few, many, or a class where the clone is expanded.

V	J	size	D	CDR3	DNA
TRBV27	TRBJ2-1	.	.	CASSLGDTSYNEQFF	TGTGCCAGCAGTTTGGGGGACACTTCCTACAATGAGCAGTTCTTC
TRBV7-9	TRBJ2-3	.	TRBD2	CASSSGGAADTQYF	TGTGCCAGCAGCTCCGGGGGGGCCGCGGATACGCAGTATTTT
TRBV2	TRBJ2-7	.	.	CASRASWDTGDEQYF	TGTGCCAGCAGGGCCTCTTGGGACACTGGCGACGAGCAGTACTTC
TRBV25-1	TRBJ2-3	.	TRBD2	CASSNWGGSTDTQYF	TGTGCCAGCAGCAATTGGGGGGGTTCCACAGATACGCAGTATTTT
TRBV5-5	TRBJ1-3	.	.	CASSPSSLLSGNTIYF	TGTGCCAGCAGCCCAAGCAGCCTACTCTCTGGAAACACCATATATTTT
TRBV5-5	TRBJ2-5	.	.	CASSYLALAGRKETQYF	TGTGCCAGCAGTTACCTAGCCCTGGCGGGGCGTAAAGAGACCCAGTACTTC
TRBV12-2	TRBJ2-7	once	.	CASRSKQDYGTSVHEQYF	TGTGCAAGTCGCTCCAAACAGGATTACGGGACTAGCGTCCACGAGCAGTACTTC
TRBV4-2	TRBJ1-2	.	TRBD1	CASSQLTGQGNTF	TGTGCCAGCAGCCAACTCACCGGACAGGGCAACACCTTC
TRBV4-1	TRBJ2-1	.	.	CASSQNNEQFF	TGTGCCAGCAGCCAGAACAATGAGCAGTTCTTC
TRBV30	TRBJ2-1	.	TRBD2	CAWSPARELNEQFF	TGTGCCTGGAGTCCCGCGCGGGAGTTGAATGAGCAGTTCTTC
TRBV27	TRBJ1-2	.	.	CASSQQGHYGYTF	TGTGCCAGCAGTCAACAGGGTCACTATGGCTACACCTTC
TRBV4-3	TRBJ2-7	once	.	CASSRQKVDRNSYEQYF	TGCGCCAGCAGCCGCCAAAAAGTCGACCGCAACTCCTACGAGCAGTACTTC
TRBV21-1	TRBJ1-1	.	.	CASSNRGDLEAFF	TGTGCCAGCAGCAATCGGGGGGACTTGGAAGCTTTCTTT
TRBV7-6	TRBJ1-1	.	TRBD1	CASSLTQLGTGTEAFF	TGTGCCAGCAGCTTAACACAGCTCGGGACAGGGACTGAAGCTTTCTTT
TRBV9	TRBJ1-2	.	TRBD1	CASSVGVGQVEGYTF	TGTGCCAGCAGCGTAGGTGTTGGACAGGTAGAGGGCTACACCTTC
TRBV6-1	TRBJ1-2	.	TRBD1	CASSEGDRGLRGYTF	TGTGCCAGCAGTGAAGGTGACAGGGGGCTTCGTGGCTACACCTTC
TRBV11-2	TRBJ2-7	once	.	CASSGGFSGVYEQYF	TGTGCCAGCAGCGGTGGTTTTAGCGGTGTCTACGAGCAGTACTTC
TRBV27	TRBJ1-3	.	.	CASAERSRQGNTIYF	TGTGCCAGCGCCGAGAGGTCCCGGCAGGGAAACACCATATATTTT
TRBV6-5	TRBJ2-2	.	TRBD1	CASSYSGTGYGELFF	TGTGCCAGCAGTTACTCGGGGACAGGGTACGGGGAGCTGTTTTTT
TRBV5-6	TRBJ1-5	.	.	CASSFYRLINSNQPQHF	TGTGCCAGCAGCTTTTATCGACTGATTAATAGCAATCAGCCCCAGCATTTT
TRBV18	TRBJ2-3	once	.	CASSYTATDTQYF	TGTGCCAGCTCATATACAGCAACAGATACGCAGTATTTT
TRBV2	TRBJ2-3	.	.	CASSRGTSSTDTQYF	TGTGCCAGCAGTCGGGGGACATCTAGCACAGATACGCAGTATTTT
TRBV5-1	TRBJ2-7	.	TRBD2	CASSSWVSGGSYEQYF	TGCGCCAGCAGCTCCTGGGTTAGCGGGGGATCCTACGAGCAGTACTTC
TRBV13	TRBJ2-7	.	.	CASSPRRNEQYF	TGTGCCAGCAGCCCCCGCCGGAACGAGCAGTACTTC
TRBV5-1	TRBJ2-7	.	.	CASSFITGYEQYF	TGCGCCAGCAGCTTTATAACAGGCTACGAGCAGTACTTC
TRBV13	TRBJ1-6	.	.	CASSPLVGVGSYNSPLHF	TGTGCCAGCAGCCCCCTAGTAGGTGTAGGCTCCTATAATTCACCCCTCCACTTT
TRBV7-3	TRBJ2-3	.	TRBD2	CASSQSGSRKDTQYF	TGTGCCAGCAGTCAAAGCGGGAGCAGAAAAGATACGCAGTATTTT
TRBV7-2	TRBJ2-1	.	TRBD2	CASSLTAGEGEQFF	TGTGCCAGCAGCTTAACTGCGGGAGAGGGTGAGCAGTTCTTC
TRBV5-6	TRBJ1-2	.	.	CASSPPGLVYGYTF	TGTGCCAGCAGCCCCCCGGGGTTAGTCTATGGCTACACCTTC
TRBV7-9	TRBJ1-6	.	TRBD1	CASSGGTASNSPLHF	TGTGCCAGCAGCGGAGGGACAGCCTCTAATTCACCCCTCCACTTT
TRBV19	TRBJ2-7	.	.	CATGASYEQYF	TGTGCCACGGGGGCGTCCTACGAGCAGTACTTC
TRBV19	TRBJ1-2	.	.	CASNLRDTFFYGYTF	TGTGCCAGTAACCTCCGGGACACTTTTTTCTATGGCTACACCTTC
TRBV6-6	TRBJ2-7	.	.	CASIGGLTQEQYF	TGTGCCAGTATAGGAGGGCTTACGCAAGAGCAGTACTTC